Below are 20 T cell receptor beta chains sequenced from a single sample in a study of cytomegalovirus exposure and HLA in healthy donors. Both 60 Vbeta primers and 13 Jbeta primers went into the PCR. Generated by immunoSEQ multiplex PCR, the TCRdb table keeps only in-frame clones and is missing some. In the table there are 110,000 or so clones, approximately 86% of which are singletons. The source material was PBMCs. The receptors were gathered from a man between 18 and 29 years old in good health and CMV-seronegative.

V is TRBV4-2 and J is TRBJ2-7; 9 bases fit TRBD1. Germline trimming cut 4 bases from V and 5 bases from J; bases unmatched to any gene: 6. The CDR3 consists of 14 residues. The germline V gene encodes CDR1 LGHNA and CDR2 YNFKEQ. This CDR3 reads CASSPRGTGHEQYF. In DNA form, the CDR3 reads TGTGCCAGCAGCCCCCGGGGGACAGGGCACGAGCAGTACTTC.

The chain links TRBV6-5 to TRBJ2-1; D not certain. Trimming left V 4 bases short and J 6 bases short, with 13 bases between. The germline V gene encodes CDR1 MNHEY and CDR2 SVGAGI. The CDR3 loop spans 14 amino acids. CDR3 nucleotides: TGTGCCAGCAGTTCCCGCTTCGAGGCCAATGAGCAGTTCTTC. Its protein is CASSSRFEANEQFF.

This clone was detected only once. One end of the junction fails to match germline, which may point to a read error. This rearrangement joins TRBV2 to TRBJ2-2; D might be TRBD2 (5 bases). This CDR3 has 15 residues. Germline-derived CDR1 and CDR2 are SNHLY and FYNNEI. This chain's CDR3 is CASILISGYTGEPFF. Here the CDR3 DNA reads TGTGCCAGCATCCTTATCTCGGGTTACACCGGGGAGCCGTTTTTT.

This chain uses TRBV19 with TRBJ1-1, with D perhaps matching TRBD1 (5 bases). The CDR3 runs 17 residues. The germline V and J ends were trimmed by 1 base and 1 base, with 16 bases remaining between them. Germline V gives CDR1 LNHDA, CDR2 SQIVND (reference sequence). CDR3 sequence reads: CASSIGDSGIPNTEAFF. In nucleotides, the CDR3 is TGTGCCAGTAGTATAGGGGACTCGGGAATACCGAACACTGAAGCTTTCTTT.

This chain uses TRBV7-2 with TRBJ2-7; TRBD1 might be the D (5 bases). Trimming left V 1 base short and J 5 bases short, with 15 bases between. This CDR3 is built from 15 residues. The germline V gene encodes CDR1 SGHTA and CDR2 FQGNSA. The CDR3 spells CASSLEAGWAHEQYF. The CDR3 DNA is TGTGCCAGCAGCTTAGAGGCAGGGTGGGCGCACGAGCAGTACTTC.

V gene TRBV11-3 combines with J gene TRBJ1-1; 10 bases are shared with TRBD1. Germline V gene lookup returns CDR1 SGHNT and CDR2 YENEEA. CDR3 length: 16 amino acids. J gave up 1 base and V 5 bases, and 7 bases lay outside the gene matches. The CDR3 protein is CASSPGQGRANTEAFF. The CDR3 DNA follows: TGTGCCAGCAGCCCGGGACAGGGGCGGGCGAACACTGAAGCTTTCTTT.

CDR3 residues: CASSPQGTGGTEAFF. The DNA for the CDR3 is TGTGCCAGCAGCCCTCAGGGGACAGGGGGCACTGAAGCTTTCTTT. The chain recombines TRBV7-9 with TRBJ1-1; 11 nucleotides agree with TRBD1. There are 15 residues in the CDR3. Germline V CDR1 and CDR2: SEHNR, FQNEAQ (reference sequence). V shed 5 bases, J shed 4 bases, and the junction held 6 bases outside the gene matches.

The CDR3 region has the DNA TGCAGTGCTAGTGGACAGTCGGAAGCTTTCTTT. Its translation is CSASGQSEAFF. This chain links TRBV20-1 with TRBJ1-1; weak D call: TRBD1 (6 bases). Germline assignment: CDR1 DFQATT and CDR2 SNEGSKA (reference sequence). This CDR3 is built from 11 residues. Trimming removed 3 bases from V and 8 bases from J, with 10 bases in between.

This clone was detected once. The V gene is TRBV6-1, the J gene TRBJ2-7; TRBD2 matches 8 bases. There are 15 residues in the CDR3. Per the germline V gene, CDR1 is MNHNS and CDR2 is SASEGT. The J segment lost 4 bases and the V segment lost 7 bases, leaving 12 bases of the junction unmatched. The CDR3 DNA reads TGTGCCAGCATTGATTTATCCGGGAGGGCTTACGAGCAGTACTTC. Translating it yields CASIDLSGRAYEQYF.

This sequence joins TRBV6-4 and TRBJ1-2; 9 positions match TRBD1. Germline V gene data show CDR1 as MRHNA and CDR2 as SNTAGT. CDR3 length equals 15 residues. The ends lost 2 bases at V and 8 bases at J; junction bases unmatched: 9. The CDR3 loop is CASSDEGTGKLGYTF. The DNA of the CDR3 is TGTGCCAGCAGTGACGAAGGGACAGGGAAATTGGGCTACACCTTC.

The chain couples TRBV9 to TRBJ2-7, with 11 bases lining up with TRBD2. The CDR3 runs to 16 residues. J gave up 2 bases and V 2 bases, and 6 bases lay outside the gene matches. Germline V gives CDR1 SGDLS, CDR2 YYNGEE. The CDR3 DNA is TGTGCCAGCAGCGTCCTGGGACTAGCGGAGCCCTACGAGCAGTACTTC. This translates into CASSVLGLAEPYEQYF.

V is TRBV5-1 and J is TRBJ1-4, with 7 bases fitting TRBD1. With 4 bases clipped from V and 7 bases from J, the junction kept 7 bases outside the gene matches. The CDR3 sequence is 14 residues long. Germline CDR1 is SGHRS and CDR2 is YFSETQ. The DNA of the CDR3 is TGCGCCAGCAGCGACCAGGGGGTGAGTGAAAAACTGTTTTTT. Translated: CASSDQGVSEKLFF.

Points on this clone: One end of the junction varies from germline; a read error may be responsible. The chain combines TRBV7-7 with TRBJ2-5; 14 bases are a match to TRBD2. There are 15 residues in the CDR3. Germline assignment: CDR1 SSHAT and CDR2 FNYEAQ (reference sequence). The CDR3 spells CASSSGLAGVETQYF. Here the CDR3 DNA reads TGTGCTAGCAGCTCGGGACTAGCGGGAGTGGAGACCCAGTACTTC.

The CDR3 bases are TGTGCCGTTGGGTTCGCAGGGGGATTCTATGGCTACACCTTC. It encodes CAVGFAGGFYGYTF. The V and J genes are TRBV6-5 and TRBJ1-2, with TRBD1 matching 7 bases. Per the germline V gene, CDR1 is MNHEY and CDR2 is SVGAGI. The trim removed 11 bases at V and 4 bases at J, leaving 13 bases unmatched. This CDR3 has 14 amino acids.

The chain combines TRBV19 with TRBJ2-2, with 13 bases identical to TRBD2. V shed 4 bases, J shed 6 bases, and the junction held 2 bases outside the gene matches. Germline V lookup: CDR1 LNHDA, CDR2 SQIVND (reference sequence). The CDR3 has 15 residues. This CDR3 is CASSKGLAGAGELFF. The CDR3 DNA sequence: TGTGCCAGTAGTAAAGGACTAGCGGGAGCCGGGGAGCTGTTTTTT.

The V call is TRBV9, the J call TRBJ2-1; TRBD2 might be the D (6 bases). Germline-derived CDR1 and CDR2 are SGDLS and YYNGEE. CDR3 length: 17 amino acids. Trimming removed 2 bases from V and 0 bases from J, with 15 bases in between. This CDR3 reads CASSVTSFPSSYNEQFF. In DNA form, the CDR3 reads TGTGCCAGCAGCGTTACTAGCTTTCCGAGCTCCTACAATGAGCAGTTCTTC.

The chain carries TRBV11-2 and TRBJ2-7; no reliable D call. The V gene lost 5 bases and the J gene lost 4 bases, with 6 bases spanning the gap. The CDR3 covers 11 residues. The germline V gene has CDR1 SGHAT and CDR2 FQNNGV. CDR3 residues: CASSPLYEQYF. The CDR3 nucleotides are TGTGCCAGCAGCCCCTTGTACGAGCAGTACTTC.

By sample share, this clone is medium-sized. The chain combines TRBV6-4 with TRBJ2-3; TRBD2 might be the D (6 bases). The CDR3 totals 15 residues. Per the germline V gene, CDR1 is MRHNA and CDR2 is SNTAGT. V was shortened by 3 bases and J by 2 bases, with 12 bases between the two germline ends. CDR3 nucleotides: TGTGCCAGCAGTGAGGACCCGGGACTCACAGATACGCAGTATTTT. Translation gives CASSEDPGLTDTQYF.

A single count supports this clone. The rearrangement joins TRBV6-1 to TRBJ2-1, with TRBD2 identical over 8 bases. The CDR3 is 14 residues long. Germline V gene sequence: CDR1 MNHNS, CDR2 SASEGT. V dropped 4 bases and J dropped 4; count of bases not matched to a gene: 3. The CDR3 here is CASSVLAEYNEQFF. The DNA for the CDR3 is TGTGCCAGCAGTGTACTAGCGGAGTACAATGAGCAGTTCTTC.

This clone is termed medium-sized. This sequence joins TRBV6-4 and TRBJ2-2; the match to TRBD2 covers 8 bases. From germline, CDR1 is MRHNA and CDR2 SNTAGT. The CDR3 length is 13 residues. V trimming: 5 bases; J trimming: 4 bases; junction bases outside the gene matches: 0. The CDR3 is CASSSGSTGELFF. In DNA form, the CDR3 reads TGTGCCAGCAGTAGCGGGAGCACCGGGGAGCTGTTTTTT.